This T cell receptor (beta chain) was captured in a study of cytomegalovirus exposure and HLA in healthy donors. PCR was performed using 60 Vbeta and 13 Jbeta primers. The assay was immunoSEQ multiplex PCR, and TCRdb's table has in-frame clones only and misses some. Of about 250,000 clones listed, 65% to 85% are singletons. The TCR sequence derives from a female donor in good health and CMV-seronegative. The sequenced sample consisted of PBMCs.

The CDR3 DNA follows: TGTGCCAGCAGTTCAACAGGGTACTCCTACGAGCAGTACTTC. Translated, it gives CASSSTGYSYEQYF. The chain has TRBV28 and TRBJ2-7; tentatively, D is TRBD1 (6 bases). This CDR3 has 14 amino acids. In germline, CDR1 is MDHEN, CDR2 SYDVKM. V was cut by 4 bases and J by 0 bases, with 10 bases left in between.